Below, one T cell receptor beta chain is given with its context. No antigen is known for it. At one end, the junction sequence differs from germline, possibly due to a read error. Spanning cysteine to phenylalanine, the CDR3 consists of 11 amino acids. Left in the record is the CDR3 DNA by itself, 33 bases read in frame from the first base. CDR1 and CDR2 are read off the germline V gene as ENHRY and SYGVKD. The data were taken from a study of cytomegalovirus exposure and HLA in healthy donors (TCRdb year 2017). Turning to the overall study: A later analysis indicated that the roughly 130 validation repertoires were generated on the platform also employed for the approximately 700 repertoires of the first cohort. The study was designed to test whether signatures of past pathogen exposure could be identified by cataloging public T cell receptors. Along with the approximately 700-subject first cohort, a separate validation cohort of more than 90 different subjects was used. High-throughput TCR immunosequencing, statistical association of individual TCRs with disease status, and machine learning were combined to predict cytomegalovirus infection status.

Broad study findings and their caveats: Cytomegalovirus status was reported to be diagnosed by the classifier with high specificity and sensitivity in both the original and validation cohorts. The authors suggested that the approach could potentially be extended to other disease states and immunological phenotypes. A later analysis lacked HLA typing for the validation cohort, so it scored co-occurrence in that cohort across all 120 or so repertoires. Three of the identified cytomegalovirus-associated TCR beta chains were confirmed in vitro to be specific for cytomegalovirus antigens. The study gave a list of more than 150 TCR beta chains associated with cytomegalovirus. Of the cluster scores, approximately 95% were above 0 in a later analysis, which found that TCRs clustered in the first cohort also tended to co-occur in the 120 validation repertoires. Most TCR sequences were observed very rarely across donors, whereas some public TCRs were present in many individuals.

Donors formed part of the validation cohort, which comprised over a hundred subjects and was distinct from the first cohort of 666 subjects. Library construction relied on the immunoSEQ multiplex PCR assay. On the study's bioinformatics: A statistical classification framework was built for diagnosing cytomegalovirus status from the catalog of TCR beta chain sequences. The immuneACCESS repertoire file appears here via TCRdb, limited to in-frame rearrangements. These files lack a portion of the clones; in checked studies, under half of the deficit traces to unresolved V genes, and the cause of the others is not known. Clone size and the V and J calls come from that table; the DNA yielded D and trimming. The sample yields around 66,000 clones; approximately 96% were counted once. 1.5% to 2% of the sample comes from the top ten.

Recombination connected TRBV10-3 to TRBJ2-7, and 8 junctional nucleotides match TRBD1. Input material: PBMCs. The receptor's source is a young woman in good health and CMV-seropositive. The CDR3 is CAISDPGQATF. The bases read TGTGCCATCAGTGATCCGGGACAGGCCACTTTC.